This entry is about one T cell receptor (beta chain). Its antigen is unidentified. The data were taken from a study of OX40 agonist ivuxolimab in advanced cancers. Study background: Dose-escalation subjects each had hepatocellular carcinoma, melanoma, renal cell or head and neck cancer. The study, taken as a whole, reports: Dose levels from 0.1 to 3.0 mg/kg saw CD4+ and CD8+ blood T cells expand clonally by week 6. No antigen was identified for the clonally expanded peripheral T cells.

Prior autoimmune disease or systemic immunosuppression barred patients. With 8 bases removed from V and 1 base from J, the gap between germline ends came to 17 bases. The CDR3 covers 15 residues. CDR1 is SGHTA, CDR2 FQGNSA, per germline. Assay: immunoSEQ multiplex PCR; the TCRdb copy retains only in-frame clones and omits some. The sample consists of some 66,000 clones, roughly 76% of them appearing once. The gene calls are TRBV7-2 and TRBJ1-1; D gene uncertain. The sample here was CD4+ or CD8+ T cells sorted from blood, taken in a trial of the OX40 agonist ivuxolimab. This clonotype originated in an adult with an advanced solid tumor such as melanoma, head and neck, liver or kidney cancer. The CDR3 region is CASAQGPGRNTEAFF. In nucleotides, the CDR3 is TGTGCCAGCGCCCAAGGCCCCGGACGGAACACTGAAGCTTTCTTT.